Sequencing of this T cell receptor beta chain was carried out in a study of T-cell memory formation after mild COVID-19. With 6 bases removed from V and 6 bases from J, the gap between germline ends came to 17 bases. This CDR3 comprises 15 residues. This clonotype appeared a few times. In TCRdb, the 5' RACE reads were re-called with MiXCR into one record per CDR3 protein. The repertoire holds 470,000 or so distinct CDR3 sequences, around 18% seen once, with roughly 8% in the top ten. This sequence originates from an adult woman who had mild COVID-19 (a few samples of this study predate the infection). Cell type and time point are not known. The V and J genes are TRBV12-3 or TRBV12-4 and TRBJ2-2; unclear D gene. Sequencing used PBMCs or a T cell subset sorted from them (not recorded which). The CDR3: CASSPALAAPGELFF. In nucleotides, the CDR3 is TGTGCCAGCAGCCCAGCATTGGCGGCCCCCGGGGAGCTGTTTTTT.